The 3 T cell receptor beta chains below come from one sample, sequenced in a study of cytomegalovirus exposure and HLA in healthy donors. Vbeta (60) and Jbeta (13) primers were used in the PCR. Sequencing used immunoSEQ multiplex PCR; TCRdb keeps in-frame clones, though not all of them. The data show 150,000 or so clones, around 81% seen once. The sample taken for sequencing was PBMCs. These receptor sequences come from a woman aged 35 to 49 in good health and CMV-seropositive.

This clone was found a few times. The chain is built from TRBV7-3 and TRBJ1-1, with unresolved D. V was trimmed by 3 bases and J by 5 bases, leaving 10 bases between them. The CDR3 length is 13 residues. Germline values: CDR1 SGHTA, CDR2 FQGTGA. The CDR3 nucleotides read TGTGCCAGCAGCTTTGGAGGGAAGACTGAAGCTTTCTTT. Translated, it gives CASSFGGKTEAFF.

The chain combines TRBV28 with TRBJ1-4; unclear D gene. From germline, CDR1 is MDHEN and CDR2 SYDVKM. V lost 7 bases, J lost 5 bases, and 5 bases lay in between. The CDR3 runs to 11 residues. The CDR3, as DNA: TGTGCCAGCACCTCCAATGAAAAACTGTTTTTT. Translating it yields CASTSNEKLFF.

This clone was observed a few times. The chain uses TRBV7-2 and TRBJ2-7; TRBD1 matches at 11 bases. The germline CDR1 and CDR2 sequences are SGHTA and FQGNSA. This CDR3 is built from 15 residues. Germline trimming cut 0 bases from V and 5 bases from J; bases unmatched to any gene: 3. CDR3 loop: CASSLARTGGDEQYF. CDR3 DNA: TGTGCCAGCAGCTTAGCGAGGACAGGGGGCGACGAGCAGTACTTC.